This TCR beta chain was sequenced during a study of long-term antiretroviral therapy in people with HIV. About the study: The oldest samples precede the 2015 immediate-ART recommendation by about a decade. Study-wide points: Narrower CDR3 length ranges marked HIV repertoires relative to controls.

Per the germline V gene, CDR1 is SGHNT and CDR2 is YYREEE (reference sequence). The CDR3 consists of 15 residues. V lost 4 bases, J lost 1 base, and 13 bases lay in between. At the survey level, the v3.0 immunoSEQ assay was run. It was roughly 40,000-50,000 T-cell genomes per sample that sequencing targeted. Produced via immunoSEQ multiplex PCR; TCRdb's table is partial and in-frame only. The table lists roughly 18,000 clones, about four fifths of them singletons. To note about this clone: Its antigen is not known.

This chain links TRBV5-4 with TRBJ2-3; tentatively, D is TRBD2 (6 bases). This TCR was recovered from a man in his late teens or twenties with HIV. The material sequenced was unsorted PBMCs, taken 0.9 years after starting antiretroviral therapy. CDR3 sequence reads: CASSGTLDRTDTQYF. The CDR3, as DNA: TGTGCCAGCAGCGGGACTCTGGACCGCACAGATACGCAGTATTTT.